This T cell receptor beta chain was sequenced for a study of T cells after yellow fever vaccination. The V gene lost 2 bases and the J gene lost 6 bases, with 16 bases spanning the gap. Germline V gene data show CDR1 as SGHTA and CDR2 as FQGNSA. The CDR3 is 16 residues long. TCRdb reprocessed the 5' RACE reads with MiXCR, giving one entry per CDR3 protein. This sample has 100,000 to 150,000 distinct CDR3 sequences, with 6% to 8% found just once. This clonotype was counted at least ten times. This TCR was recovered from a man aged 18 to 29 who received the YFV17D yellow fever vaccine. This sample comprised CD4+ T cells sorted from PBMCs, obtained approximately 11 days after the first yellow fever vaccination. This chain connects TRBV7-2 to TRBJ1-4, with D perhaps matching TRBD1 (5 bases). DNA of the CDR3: TGTGCCAGCAGCTTATACACAGGTGGGATGGATGAAAAACTGTTTTTT. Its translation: CASSLYTGGMDEKLFF.